The entry below gives a single T cell receptor beta chain sequence along with its context. Its antigen is as yet unknown. This sample also contains other DNA sequences that code for the same CDR3. These data come from a study of cytomegalovirus exposure and HLA in healthy donors. As for the study in general: Caucasian-associated ancestry cluster membership applied to approximately 84% of some 400 genotyped donors.

CDR1 and CDR2 from the germline V gene are LNHNV and YYDKDF (reference sequence). CDR3 length: 14 residues. Trimming took 0 bases from V and 1 from J, leaving 7 bases between them. The PCR made use of 60 Vbeta and 13 Jbeta primers. Here immunoSEQ multiplex PCR was the method, and the copy in TCRdb shows in-frame clones only, minus some. The table has some 200,000 clones, 79% seen once; the top ten hold approximately 1.5%. Healthy people donating bone marrow made up the donors. Study-wide results and limits: Exclusion as indistinguishable affected some V segments, including TRBV6-2 and TRBV6-3. In a later analysis, V- and J-gene trimming of beta chains associated with a DCLRE1C missense variant, replicated independently.

This sequence originates from a girl aged 5-17 years in good health and CMV-seropositive. Sequencing was performed on PBMCs. V and J are TRBV15 and TRBJ2-7; unclear D gene. This chain's CDR3 is CATSRDTGSYEQYF. The CDR3 DNA reads TGTGCCACCAGCAGAGATACCGGTTCCTACGAGCAGTACTTC.